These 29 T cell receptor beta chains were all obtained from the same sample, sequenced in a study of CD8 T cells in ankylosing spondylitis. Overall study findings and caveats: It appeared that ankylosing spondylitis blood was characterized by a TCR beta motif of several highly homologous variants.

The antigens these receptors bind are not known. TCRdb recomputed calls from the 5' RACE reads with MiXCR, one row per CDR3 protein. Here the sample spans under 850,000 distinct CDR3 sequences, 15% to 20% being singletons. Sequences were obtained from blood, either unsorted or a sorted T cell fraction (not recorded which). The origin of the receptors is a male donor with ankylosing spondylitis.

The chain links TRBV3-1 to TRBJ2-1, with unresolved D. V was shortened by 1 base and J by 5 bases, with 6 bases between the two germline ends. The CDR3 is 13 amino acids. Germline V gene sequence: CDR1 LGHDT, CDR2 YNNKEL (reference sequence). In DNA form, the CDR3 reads TGTGCCAGCAGCCAAGCCAGAAACAATGAGCAGTTCTTC. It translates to CASSQARNNEQFF.

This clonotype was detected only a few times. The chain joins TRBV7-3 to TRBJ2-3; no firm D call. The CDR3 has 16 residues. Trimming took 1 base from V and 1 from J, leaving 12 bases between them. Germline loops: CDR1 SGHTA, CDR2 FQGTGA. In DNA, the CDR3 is TGTGCCAGCAGCTTAAGTACTGGCGGTGGCACAGATACGCAGTATTTT. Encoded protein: CASSLSTGGGTDTQYF.

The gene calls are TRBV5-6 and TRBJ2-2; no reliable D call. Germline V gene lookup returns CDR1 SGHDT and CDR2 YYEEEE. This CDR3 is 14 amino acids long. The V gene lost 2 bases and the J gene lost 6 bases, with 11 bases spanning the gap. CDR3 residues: CASSLYEVPGELFF. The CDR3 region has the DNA TGTGCCAGCAGCTTATATGAAGTGCCCGGGGAGCTGTTTTTT. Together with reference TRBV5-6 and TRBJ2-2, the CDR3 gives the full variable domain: DAGVTQSPTHLIKTRGQQVTLRCSPKSGHDTVSWYQQALGQGPQFIFQYYEEEERQRGNFPDRFSGHQFPNYSSELNVNALLLGDSALYLCASSLYEVPGELFFGEGSRLTVL.

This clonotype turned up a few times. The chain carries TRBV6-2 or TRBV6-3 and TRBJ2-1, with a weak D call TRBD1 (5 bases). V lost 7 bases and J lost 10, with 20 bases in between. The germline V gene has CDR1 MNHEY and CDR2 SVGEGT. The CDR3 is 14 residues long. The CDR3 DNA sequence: TGTGCCAGCACCATTAGGGGAATGCCCCCAGAGCAGTTCTTC. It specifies CASTIRGMPPEQFF.

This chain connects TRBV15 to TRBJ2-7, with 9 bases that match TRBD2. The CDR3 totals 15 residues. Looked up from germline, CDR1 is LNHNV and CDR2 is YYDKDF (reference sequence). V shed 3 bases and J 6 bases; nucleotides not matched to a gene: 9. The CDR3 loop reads CATSRTSGSPSEQYF. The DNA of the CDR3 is TGTGCCACCAGCAGGACTAGCGGCAGCCCGAGCGAGCAGTACTTC. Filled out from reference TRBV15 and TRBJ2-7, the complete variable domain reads DAMVIQNPRYQVTQFGKPVTLSCSQTLNHNVMYWYQQKSSQAPKLLFHYYDKDFNNEADTPDNFQSRRPNTSFCFLDIRSPGLGDTAMYLCATSRTSGSPSEQYFGPGTRLTVT.

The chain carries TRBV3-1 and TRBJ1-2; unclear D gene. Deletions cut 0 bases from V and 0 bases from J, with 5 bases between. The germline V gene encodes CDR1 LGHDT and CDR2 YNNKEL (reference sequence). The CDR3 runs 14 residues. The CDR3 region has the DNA TGTGCCAGCAGCCAAGAGCGACCTAACTATGGCTACACCTTC. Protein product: CASSQERPNYGYTF.

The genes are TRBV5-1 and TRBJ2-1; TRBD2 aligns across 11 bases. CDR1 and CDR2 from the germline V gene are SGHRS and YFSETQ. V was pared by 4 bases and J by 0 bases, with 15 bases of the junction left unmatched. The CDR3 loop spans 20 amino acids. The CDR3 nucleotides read TGCGCCAGCAGCCAGGAGGCCGGGACTAGCGGTATTCCCTCCTACAATGAGCAGTTCTTC. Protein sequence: CASSQEAGTSGIPSYNEQFF.

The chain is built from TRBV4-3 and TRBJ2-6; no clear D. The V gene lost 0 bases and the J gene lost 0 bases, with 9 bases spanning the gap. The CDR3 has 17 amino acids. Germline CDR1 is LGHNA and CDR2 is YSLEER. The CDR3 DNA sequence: TGCGCCAGCAGCCAAGATCTGGGTTTCTCTGGGGCCAACGTCCTGACTTTC. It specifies CASSQDLGFSGANVLTF.

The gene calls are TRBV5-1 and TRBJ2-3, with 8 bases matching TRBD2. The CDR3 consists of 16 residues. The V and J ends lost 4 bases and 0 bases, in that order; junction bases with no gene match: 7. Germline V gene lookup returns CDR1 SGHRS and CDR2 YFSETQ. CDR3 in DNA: TGCGCCAGCAGCCCGGGACTAGACGCTAGCACAGATACGCAGTATTTT. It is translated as CASSPGLDASTDTQYF.

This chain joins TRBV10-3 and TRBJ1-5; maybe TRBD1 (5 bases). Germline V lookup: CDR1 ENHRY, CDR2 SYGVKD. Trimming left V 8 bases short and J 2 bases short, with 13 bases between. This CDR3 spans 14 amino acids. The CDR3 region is CAISPGVGNQPQHF. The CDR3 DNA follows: TGTGCCATCTCCCCGGGGGTTGGCAATCAGCCCCAGCATTTT.

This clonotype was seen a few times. In nucleotides, the CDR3 is TGTGCCAGCAGCACCGACGGCAACACTGAAGCTTTCTTT. Its translation is CASSTDGNTEAFF. The chain carries TRBV9 and TRBJ1-1; no firm D call. CDR3 length equals 13 residues. Germline CDR1 is SGDLS and CDR2 is YYNGEE. V was shortened by 4 bases and J by 2 bases, with 9 bases between the two germline ends.

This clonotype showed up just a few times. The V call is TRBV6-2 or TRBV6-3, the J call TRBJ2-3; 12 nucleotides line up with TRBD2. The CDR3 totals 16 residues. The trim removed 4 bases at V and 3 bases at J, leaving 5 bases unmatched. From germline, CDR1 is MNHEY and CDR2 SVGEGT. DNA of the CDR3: TGTGCCAGCAGTTCCTGGACTAGCGGGAATACAGATACGCAGTATTTT. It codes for CASSSWTSGNTDTQYF.

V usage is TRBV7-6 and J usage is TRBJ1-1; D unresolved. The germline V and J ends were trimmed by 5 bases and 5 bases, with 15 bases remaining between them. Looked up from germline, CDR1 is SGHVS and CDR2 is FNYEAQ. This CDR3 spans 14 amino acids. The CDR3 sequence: CASSGLRSYTEAFF. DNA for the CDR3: TGTGCCAGCAGCGGCCTTCGATCGTATACTGAAGCTTTCTTT.

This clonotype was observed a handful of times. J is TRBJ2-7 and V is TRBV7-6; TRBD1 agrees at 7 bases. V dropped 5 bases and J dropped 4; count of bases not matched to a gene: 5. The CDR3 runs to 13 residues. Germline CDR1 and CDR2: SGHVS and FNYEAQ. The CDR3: CASSDQGVYEQYF. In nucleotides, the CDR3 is TGTGCCAGCAGCGATCAGGGGGTTTACGAGCAGTACTTC.

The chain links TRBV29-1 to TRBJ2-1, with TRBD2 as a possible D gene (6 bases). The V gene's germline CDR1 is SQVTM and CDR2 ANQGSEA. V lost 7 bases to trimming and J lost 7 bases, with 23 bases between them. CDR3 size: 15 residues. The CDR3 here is CSAIKWGDSENEQFF. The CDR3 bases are TGCAGCGCGATAAAATGGGGGGACTCGGAGAATGAGCAGTTCTTC.

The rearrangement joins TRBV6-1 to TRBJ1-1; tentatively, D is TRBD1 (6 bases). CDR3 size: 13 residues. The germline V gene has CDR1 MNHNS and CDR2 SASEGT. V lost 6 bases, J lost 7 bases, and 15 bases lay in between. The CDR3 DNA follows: TGTGCCAGCAGCCCACAGGGCCATCGTGAAGCTTTCTTT. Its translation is CASSPQGHREAFF.

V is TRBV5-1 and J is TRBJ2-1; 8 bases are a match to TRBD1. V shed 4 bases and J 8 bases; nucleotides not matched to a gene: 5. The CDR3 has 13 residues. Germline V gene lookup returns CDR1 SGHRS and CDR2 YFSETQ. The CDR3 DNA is TGCGCCAGCAGCCCAGGACAGGGCGATGAGCAGTTCTTC. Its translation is CASSPGQGDEQFF.

The CDR3 sequence is CSVEGGSVYGYTF. The CDR3 DNA sequence: TGCAGCGTTGAAGGGGGGTCCGTCTATGGCTACACCTTC. The chain couples TRBV29-1 to TRBJ1-2; D might be TRBD1 (5 bases). The CDR3 consists of 13 residues. V was clipped by 1 base and J by 4 bases, with 10 bases between them. The V gene's germline CDR1 is SQVTM and CDR2 ANQGSEA.

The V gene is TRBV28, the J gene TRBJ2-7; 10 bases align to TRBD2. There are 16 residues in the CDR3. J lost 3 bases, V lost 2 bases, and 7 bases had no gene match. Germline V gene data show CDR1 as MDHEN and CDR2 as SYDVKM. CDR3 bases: TGTGCCAGCAGTTTAGCCGGCTCTAGCGGGAGCTACGAGCAGTACTTC. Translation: CASSLAGSSGSYEQYF.

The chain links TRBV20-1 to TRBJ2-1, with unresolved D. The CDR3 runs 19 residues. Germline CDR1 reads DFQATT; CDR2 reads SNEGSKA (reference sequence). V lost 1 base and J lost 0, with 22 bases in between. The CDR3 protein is CSARVDPAIGKSSYNEQFF. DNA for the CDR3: TGCAGTGCTAGAGTGGATCCGGCCATCGGCAAGAGCTCCTACAATGAGCAGTTCTTC.

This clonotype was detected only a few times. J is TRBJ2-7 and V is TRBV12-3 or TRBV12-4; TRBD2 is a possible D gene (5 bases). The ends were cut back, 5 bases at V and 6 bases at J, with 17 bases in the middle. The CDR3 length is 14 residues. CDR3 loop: CASSPNYGLGEQYF. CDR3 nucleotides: TGTGCCAGCAGTCCCAACTATGGACTGGGCGAGCAGTACTTC.

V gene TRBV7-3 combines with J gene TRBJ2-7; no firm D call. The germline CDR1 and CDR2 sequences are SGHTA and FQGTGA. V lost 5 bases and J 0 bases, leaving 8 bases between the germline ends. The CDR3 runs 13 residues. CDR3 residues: CASSKGYSYEQYF. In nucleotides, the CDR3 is TGTGCCAGCAGCAAAGGGTACTCCTACGAGCAGTACTTC.

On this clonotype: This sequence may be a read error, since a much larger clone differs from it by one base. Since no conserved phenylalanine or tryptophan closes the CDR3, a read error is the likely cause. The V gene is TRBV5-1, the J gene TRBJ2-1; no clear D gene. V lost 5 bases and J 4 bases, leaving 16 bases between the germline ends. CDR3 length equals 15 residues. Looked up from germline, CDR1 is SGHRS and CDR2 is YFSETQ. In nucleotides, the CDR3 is TGCGCCAGCAGAACTGGGGTAACGGGTTACAATGAGCAGTTCTTG. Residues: CASRTGVTGYNEQFL.

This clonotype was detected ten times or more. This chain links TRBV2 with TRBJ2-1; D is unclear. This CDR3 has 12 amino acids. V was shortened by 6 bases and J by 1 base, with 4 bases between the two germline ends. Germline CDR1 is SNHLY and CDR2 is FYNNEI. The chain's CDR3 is CASRGSYNEQFF. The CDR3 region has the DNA TGTGCCAGCAGGGGGTCCTACAATGAGCAGTTCTTC.

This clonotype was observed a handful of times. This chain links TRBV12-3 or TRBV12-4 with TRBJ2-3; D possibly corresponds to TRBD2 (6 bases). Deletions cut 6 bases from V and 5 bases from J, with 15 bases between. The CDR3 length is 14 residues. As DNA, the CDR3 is TGTGCCAGCAGGGAGGGACTTCTGAAAGATACGCAGTATTTT. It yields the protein CASREGLLKDTQYF.

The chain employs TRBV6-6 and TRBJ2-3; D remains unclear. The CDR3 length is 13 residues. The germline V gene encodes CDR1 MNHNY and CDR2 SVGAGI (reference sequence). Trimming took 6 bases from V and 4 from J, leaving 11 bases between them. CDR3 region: CASRQGPADTQYF. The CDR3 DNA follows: TGTGCCAGCAGGCAAGGCCCCGCAGATACGCAGTATTTT.

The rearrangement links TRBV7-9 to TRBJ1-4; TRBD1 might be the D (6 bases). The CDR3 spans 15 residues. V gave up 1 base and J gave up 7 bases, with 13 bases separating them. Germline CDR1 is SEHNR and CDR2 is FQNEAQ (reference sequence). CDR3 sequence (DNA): TGTGCCAGCAGCTTAGACACCAGGGGCCCTGAAAAACTGTTTTTT. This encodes CASSLDTRGPEKLFF.

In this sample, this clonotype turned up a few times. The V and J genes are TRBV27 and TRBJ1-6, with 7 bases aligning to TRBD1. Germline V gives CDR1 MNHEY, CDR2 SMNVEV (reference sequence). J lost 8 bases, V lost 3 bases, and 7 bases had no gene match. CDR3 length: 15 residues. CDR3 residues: CASSFVQGLDSPLHF. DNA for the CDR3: TGTGCCAGCAGTTTCGTACAGGGGTTGGATTCACCCCTCCACTTT.

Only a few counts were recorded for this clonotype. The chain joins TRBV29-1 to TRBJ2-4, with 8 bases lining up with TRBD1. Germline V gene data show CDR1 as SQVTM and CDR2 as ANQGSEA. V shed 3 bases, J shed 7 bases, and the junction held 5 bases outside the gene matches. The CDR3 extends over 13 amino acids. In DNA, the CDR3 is TGCAGCGTTGATGGACAGGGAACGAACATTCAGTACTTC. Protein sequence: CSVDGQGTNIQYF.